Sequencing of this TCR beta chain was carried out in a study of T cell responses to AZD1222 COVID-19 vaccine. Overall study: Pooling covered second doses at about 4 or about 12 weeks. Study-wide results and limits: Two doses of AZD1222 preceded a rise in Spike-specific TCR breadth and depth.

Only in-frame clones appear in the TCRdb table, and some are missing; sequencing was by immunoSEQ multiplex PCR. This table has around 94,000 clones, about 88% appearing once. A single count supports this clone. Its specificity is unknown. Trimming pared 4 bases from V and 3 bases from J, leaving 16 bases between. Germline CDR1 reads SGHRS; CDR2 reads YFSETQ. CDR3 length: 15 residues. The input for sequencing was peripheral blood, taken on day 0 of AZD1222 vaccination. The chain couples TRBV5-1 to TRBJ2-5; D perhaps matches TRBD2 (6 bases). The sequence derives from an adult in good health. CDR3 loop: CASSPRLVGEETQYF. CDR3 coding DNA: TGCGCCAGCAGCCCAAGACTAGTAGGGGAAGAGACCCAGTACTTC.